This section outlines one T cell receptor beta chain sequence together with its context. V lost 0 bases to trimming and J lost 6 bases, with 14 bases between them. The CDR3 spans 15 residues. The V gene's germline CDR1 is SGHDN and CDR2 FVKESK. Participant-reported clinical history was the basis for cohort assignment. Before being deemed recovered, Cohort 3 donors had two negative PCRs, clearance, or symptom resolution. Here immunoSEQ multiplex PCR was the method, and the copy in TCRdb shows in-frame clones only, minus some. The sample yields some 330,000 clones, approximately 90% seen once. This sample stems from a study of blood T cell repertoires in COVID-19. Study background: Samples came from the United States, Italy and Spain, spanning acute and convalescent COVID-19. T cells, B-cell-depleted T cells, or PBMCs supplied cDNA or gDNA.

The sequencing sample was made of PBMCs or T cells enriched from blood (not recorded which). The chain uses TRBV14 and TRBJ1-1; tentatively, D is TRBD1 (5 bases). This clonotype originated in a man aged 25-45 years who had recovered from COVID-19. The chain's CDR3 is CASSQDSTRASEAFF. The CDR3 nucleotides read TGTGCCAGCAGCCAAGATTCCACCAGGGCCTCTGAAGCTTTCTTT.